Presented here are 21 T cell receptor beta chains from one specimen sequenced in a study of post-analysis software for immune sequencing data. Study findings and constraints: Elevated frequency relative to controls characterized several TRBV segments in patients, TRBV5-6, TRBV5-1 and TRBV20-1 among them.

No antigen is known for these receptors. Prepared TCR beta cDNA libraries contained unique molecular identifiers. TCRdb re-analysed the PCR reads in MiXCR, keeping a single row per CDR3 protein. The table includes approximately 730,000 distinct CDR3 sequences, roughly 27% detected once. Sequences were obtained from blood. The receptors stem from a girl aged 5-17 years with multiple sclerosis.

J is TRBJ1-2 and V is TRBV14; D not certain. Trimming shortened V by 4 bases and J by 4 bases, and 13 bases separated the two germline ends. Germline lookup yields CDR1 SGHDN and CDR2 FVKESK. This CDR3 comprises 14 residues. This CDR3 is CASSRPGSSYGYTF. CDR3 coding DNA: TGTGCCAGCAGCCGCCCGGGGTCCTCCTATGGCTACACCTTC.

This clonotype showed up just a few times. The gene calls are TRBV9 and TRBJ2-7, with 7 bases matching TRBD1. This CDR3 spans 15 amino acids. The germline gives CDR1 SGDLS, CDR2 YYNGEE. The V and J ends lost 0 bases and 0 bases, in that order; junction bases with no gene match: 3. The DNA for the CDR3 is TGTGCCAGCAGCGTAGTCCCAGGGGGCTCCTACGAGCAGTACTTC. Its protein is CASSVVPGGSYEQYF.

This clonotype came up a few times. The genes are TRBV27 and TRBJ1-4; D is undetermined. The CDR3 covers 13 residues. Per the germline V gene, CDR1 is MNHEY and CDR2 is SMNVEV (reference sequence). CDR3 loop: CADHRQIHEKLFF. CDR3 nucleotides: TGTGCAGACCATCGGCAGATACATGAAAAACTGTTTTTT.

The rearrangement uses TRBV10-3 and TRBJ1-3, with D uncertain. The CDR3 runs to 13 residues. The germline CDR1 and CDR2 sequences are ENHRY and SYGVKD. The V gene lost 6 bases and the J gene lost 0 bases, with 6 bases spanning the gap. The CDR3 spells CAIRPRSGNTIYF. DNA for the CDR3: TGTGCCATCAGACCGCGCTCTGGAAACACCATATATTTT.

Only a few counts were recorded for this clonotype. The chain is built from TRBV10-3 and TRBJ1-2; D is unclear. Trimming removed 0 bases at V and 5 bases at J, with 16 bases between. Germline CDR1 reads ENHRY; CDR2 reads SYGVKD. The CDR3 runs 16 residues. CDR3 loop: CAISESPLRTDYGYTF. DNA of the CDR3: TGTGCCATCAGTGAGTCTCCTCTGCGAACCGATTATGGCTACACCTTC.

This clonotype was seen a few times. CDR3 sequence reads: CASSSDGVYEKLFF. CDR3 coding DNA: TGTGCCAGCAGCTCGGACGGAGTGTATGAAAAACTGTTTTTT. The genes are TRBV7-2 and TRBJ1-4, with D unclear. The CDR3 covers 14 residues. Trimming left V 4 bases short and J 6 bases short, with 12 bases between. Germline assignment: CDR1 SGHTA and CDR2 FQGNSA.

This clonotype was found a few times. J is TRBJ2-3 and V is TRBV28, with D hard to call. CDR1 and CDR2 (germline): MDHEN, SYDVKM. V gave up 5 bases and J gave up 2 bases, with 14 bases separating them. The CDR3 is 15 amino acids. The CDR3 DNA follows: TGTGCCAGCAGTCCGCCGGTAGGAATCACAGATACGCAGTATTTT. Translating it yields CASSPPVGITDTQYF.

This clonotype was picked up a small number of times. The V call is TRBV12-3 or TRBV12-4, the J call TRBJ1-2; D is unclear. This CDR3 is built from 13 residues. The germline V and J ends were trimmed by 5 bases and 8 bases, with 15 bases remaining between them. The CDR3 sequence: CASSPTRTGGYTF. CDR3 nucleotide sequence: TGTGCCAGCAGTCCAACCAGGACGGGAGGCTACACCTTC.

The chain employs TRBV20-1 and TRBJ2-2; 10 bases are a match to TRBD2. Germline lookup yields CDR1 DFQATT and CDR2 SNEGSKA (reference sequence). The CDR3 loop spans 15 amino acids. Unmatched junction bases numbered 8, after V lost 6 bases and J lost 4 bases. Here the CDR3 reads CSAGAGTSATGELFF. Here the CDR3 DNA reads TGCAGTGCCGGGGCCGGGACTAGCGCCACCGGGGAGCTGTTTTTT.

The CDR3 DNA reads as TGCGCCAGCAGCCAAGGAGCCGGGAGGCACTACGAGCAGTACTTC. This encodes CASSQGAGRHYEQYF. The V and J genes are TRBV4-3 and TRBJ2-7; 7 bases align to TRBD2. The CDR3 is 15 amino acids. Per the germline V gene, CDR1 is LGHNA and CDR2 is YSLEER. Trimming cost V 1 base and J 3 bases; bases outside gene matches: 6.

The chain employs TRBV6-2 or TRBV6-3 and TRBJ2-1; 13 positions match TRBD2. The CDR3 has 14 residues. Losses at the gene ends were 8 bases for V and 7 bases for J; bases not matched to a gene: 5. Germline V lookup: CDR1 MNHEY, CDR2 SVGEGT. The DNA of the CDR3 is TGTGCCAGCGAACTAGCGGGAGGGGGTAATGAGCAGTTCTTC. It yields the protein CASELAGGGNEQFF.

The rearrangement uses TRBV5-1 and TRBJ2-5; 10 nucleotides match TRBD2. The V segment lost 0 bases and the J segment 11 bases; nucleotides outside the gene matches: 7. CDR1 and CDR2 from the germline V gene are SGHRS and YFSETQ. The CDR3 covers 14 residues. The DNA for the CDR3 is TGCGCCAGCAGCTTGGAACTAGCGGGGTATGAGCAGTACTTC. It yields the protein CASSLELAGYEQYF.

The chain links TRBV18 to TRBJ1-2, with D possibly being TRBD1 (5 bases). The germline CDR1 and CDR2 sequences are KGHSH and LQKENI. Trimming took 2 bases from V and 8 from J, leaving 15 bases between them. The CDR3 is 14 residues long. The CDR3: CASSPTGTLGGYTF. CDR3 nucleotide sequence: TGTGCCAGCTCACCAACCGGGACCCTCGGGGGCTACACCTTC.

V and J are TRBV28 and TRBJ2-1; 7 nucleotides match TRBD2. V shed 4 bases, J shed 7 bases, and the junction held 10 bases outside the gene matches. Germline V CDR1 and CDR2: MDHEN, SYDVKM. The CDR3 runs to 15 residues. CDR3 nucleotides: TGTGCCAGCAGTTCGAGGCGGGAGCGTATAAATGAGCAGTTCTTC. Its translation is CASSSRRERINEQFF.

V usage is TRBV2 and J usage is TRBJ2-1, with a weak D call TRBD2 (5 bases). CDR1 is SNHLY, CDR2 FYNNEI, per germline. The ends were cut back, 11 bases at V and 0 bases at J, with 14 bases in the middle. The CDR3 runs to 14 residues. CDR3 residues: CAVRRSSSYNEQFF. The CDR3 DNA follows: TGTGCCGTCCGGAGGTCGAGCTCCTACAATGAGCAGTTCTTC.

Points on this clonotype: At one end the junction does not follow the germline gene, possibly because of a read error. The V call is TRBV6-4, the J call TRBJ2-1, with D unclear. The CDR3 is made up of 13 amino acids. The germline V gene encodes CDR1 MRHNA and CDR2 SNTAGT. CDR3 sequence reads: CASSDTGVDERFF. For the CDR3, the DNA is TGTGCCAGCAGTGACACCGGAGTCGATGAGCGGTTCTTC.

Ten or more counts support this clonotype. V is TRBV12-3 or TRBV12-4 and J is TRBJ1-2; D is possibly TRBD1 (5 bases). The CDR3 runs to 14 residues. Between the trimmed V and J ends, which lost 1 base and 4 bases, there was a span of 10 bases. This CDR3 is CASSLEGRTYGYTF. Written as DNA, the CDR3 is TGTGCCAGCAGTTTAGAGGGACGAACCTATGGCTACACCTTC.

This clonotype was recorded a few times. This chain connects TRBV20-1 to TRBJ2-6; 10 bases are shared with TRBD2. The ends lost 5 bases at V and 0 bases at J; junction bases unmatched: 4. The CDR3 has 16 residues. The germline gives CDR1 DFQATT, CDR2 SNEGSKA (reference sequence). CDR3 in amino acids: CSAPRTSGSGANVLTF. CDR3 sequence (DNA): TGCAGTGCTCCGCGGACTAGCGGCTCTGGGGCCAACGTCCTGACTTTC.

The V call is TRBV20-1, the J call TRBJ2-4; TRBD1 might be the D (8 bases). The germline V and J ends were trimmed by 4 bases and 0 bases, with 16 bases remaining between them. The CDR3 has 16 amino acids. The germline CDR1 and CDR2 sequences are DFQATT and SNEGSKA (reference sequence). DNA of the CDR3: TGCAGTGCTATCCAACAGGGGGGGGGAGCCAAAAACATTCAGTACTTC. It yields the protein CSAIQQGGGAKNIQYF.

This clonotype has a single count. The chain combines TRBV12-3 or TRBV12-4 with TRBJ2-2; 9 bases are a match to TRBD1. The junction had 4 bases not matched to a gene; V was cut back by 5 bases and J by 3 bases. CDR3 length: 15 amino acids. The CDR3 DNA reads as TGTGCCAGCAGTCCGGGACAGGGTGACACCGGGGAGCTGTTTTTT. Residues: CASSPGQGDTGELFF.

The chain couples TRBV4-3 to TRBJ1-1, with unresolved D. This CDR3 spans 16 amino acids. Trimming stripped 0 bases from V and 4 bases from J, with 15 bases between. Germline-derived CDR1 and CDR2 are LGHNA and YSLEER. CDR3 coding DNA: TGCGCCAGCAGCCAAGAAGTCGCATCCGGGAGCACTGAAGCTTTCTTT. Amino acid sequence: CASSQEVASGSTEAFF.